The source of this TCR beta chain is a study of beta chain features in type 1 diabetes. Investigators reverse transcribed all isolated RNA, so they sequenced expressed TCRB transcripts. Generated by immunoSEQ multiplex PCR, the TCRdb table keeps only in-frame clones and is missing some. The sample gives 400,000 to 550,000 clones, roughly 11% of which show up once; over 0.035% is in the top ten. This clone was seen a handful of times. The sequenced sample was naive CD4+ T cells from blood. The TCR comes from a woman between 18 and 29 years old in good health.

CDR3 in DNA: TGCGCCAGCAGCCTCCATGGAGGGGGGTACAATGAGCAGTTCTTC. Translated: CASSLHGGGYNEQFF. The chain uses TRBV4-3 and TRBJ2-1; D may correspond to TRBD1 or TRBD2 (6 bases each). The CDR3 has 15 amino acids. The V and J ends lost 4 bases and 4 bases respectively, with 14 bases between them. Germline CDR1 reads LGHNA; CDR2 reads YSLEER.